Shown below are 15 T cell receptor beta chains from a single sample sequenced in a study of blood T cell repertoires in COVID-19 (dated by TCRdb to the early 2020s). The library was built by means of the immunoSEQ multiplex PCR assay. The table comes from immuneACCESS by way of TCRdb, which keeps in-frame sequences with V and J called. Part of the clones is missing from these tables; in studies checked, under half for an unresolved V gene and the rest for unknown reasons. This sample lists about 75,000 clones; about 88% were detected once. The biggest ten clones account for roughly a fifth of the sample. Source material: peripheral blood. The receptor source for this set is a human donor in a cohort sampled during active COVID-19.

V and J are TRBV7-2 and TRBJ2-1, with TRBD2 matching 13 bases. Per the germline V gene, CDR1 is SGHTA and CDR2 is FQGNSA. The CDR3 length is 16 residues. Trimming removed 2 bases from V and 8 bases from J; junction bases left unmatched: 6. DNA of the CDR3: TGTGCCAGCAGCTTAACCCAGACTAGCGGGAGGTATGAGCAGTTCTTC. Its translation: CASSLTQTSGRYEQFF.

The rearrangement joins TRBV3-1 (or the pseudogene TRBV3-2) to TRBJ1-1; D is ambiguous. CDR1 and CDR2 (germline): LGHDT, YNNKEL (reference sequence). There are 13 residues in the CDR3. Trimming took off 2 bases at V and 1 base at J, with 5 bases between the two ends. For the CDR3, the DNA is TGTGCCAGCAGCCAACTGGCGAACACTGAAGCTTTCTTT. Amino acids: CASSQLANTEAFF.

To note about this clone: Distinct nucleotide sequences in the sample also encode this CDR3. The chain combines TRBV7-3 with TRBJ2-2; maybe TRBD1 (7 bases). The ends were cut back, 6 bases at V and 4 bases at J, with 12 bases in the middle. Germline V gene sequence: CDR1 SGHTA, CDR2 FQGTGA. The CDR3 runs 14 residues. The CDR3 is CASSGQGGTGELFF. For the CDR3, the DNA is TGTGCCAGCAGTGGTCAGGGGGGCACCGGGGAGCTGTTTTTT.

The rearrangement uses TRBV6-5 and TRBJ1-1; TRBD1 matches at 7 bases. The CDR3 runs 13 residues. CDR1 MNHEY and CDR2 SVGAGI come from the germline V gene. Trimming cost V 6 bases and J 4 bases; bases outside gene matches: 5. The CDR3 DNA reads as TGTGCCAGCAGGGAGCCAGGGGGCACTGAAGCTTTCTTT. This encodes CASREPGGTEAFF.

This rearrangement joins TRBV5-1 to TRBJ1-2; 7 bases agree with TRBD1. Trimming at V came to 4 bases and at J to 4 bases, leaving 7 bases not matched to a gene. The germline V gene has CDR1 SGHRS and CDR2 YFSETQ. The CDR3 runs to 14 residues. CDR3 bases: TGCGCCAGCAGCGTGGGACAGTCCGGCTATGGCTACACCTTC. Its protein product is CASSVGQSGYGYTF.

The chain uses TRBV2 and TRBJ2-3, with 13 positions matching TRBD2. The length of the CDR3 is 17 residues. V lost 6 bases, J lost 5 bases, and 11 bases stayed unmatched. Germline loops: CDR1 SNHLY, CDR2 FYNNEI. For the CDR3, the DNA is TGTGCCAGCAGATCTCCCCGGACTAGCGGGAGAGAAGATACGCAGTATTTT. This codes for CASRSPRTSGREDTQYF.

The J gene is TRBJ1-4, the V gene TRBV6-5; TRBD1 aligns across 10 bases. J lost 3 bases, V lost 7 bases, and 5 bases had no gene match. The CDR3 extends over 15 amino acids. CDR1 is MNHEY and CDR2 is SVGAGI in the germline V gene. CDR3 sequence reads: CASTKGQGSNEKLFF. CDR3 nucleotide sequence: TGTGCCAGCACTAAGGGACAGGGGTCTAATGAAAAACTGTTTTTT.

DNA for the CDR3: TGTGCCAGCAGCTCGGGGGTCACTGTGAAGAGTGAGCAGTTCTTC. It yields the protein CASSSGVTVKSEQFF. The chain recombines TRBV9 with TRBJ2-1; TRBD2 is a possible D gene (6 bases). CDR1 and CDR2 (germline): SGDLS, YYNGEE. The CDR3 covers 15 residues. V gave up 4 bases and J gave up 9 bases, with 20 bases separating them. Filled out from reference TRBV9 and TRBJ2-1, the complete variable domain reads DSGVTQTPKHLITATGQRVTLRCSPRSGDLSVYWYQQSLDQGLQFLIQYYNGEERAKGNILERFSAQQFPDLHSELNLSSLELGDSALYFCASSSGVTVKSEQFFGPGTRLTVL.

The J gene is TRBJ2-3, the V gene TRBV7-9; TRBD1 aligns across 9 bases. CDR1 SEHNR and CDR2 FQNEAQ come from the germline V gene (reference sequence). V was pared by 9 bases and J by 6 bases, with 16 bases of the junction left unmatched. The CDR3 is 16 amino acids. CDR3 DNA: TGTGCCAGTGCCCGACTTCCGGGACAGGGAGAGGATACGCAGTATTTT. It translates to CASARLPGQGEDTQYF.

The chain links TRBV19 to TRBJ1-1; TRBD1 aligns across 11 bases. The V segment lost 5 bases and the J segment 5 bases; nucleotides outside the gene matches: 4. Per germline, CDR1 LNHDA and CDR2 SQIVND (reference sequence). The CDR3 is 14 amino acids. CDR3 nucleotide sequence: TGTGCCAGTAGTCAATGGGACAGGGGGACTGAAGCTTTCTTT. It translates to CASSQWDRGTEAFF.

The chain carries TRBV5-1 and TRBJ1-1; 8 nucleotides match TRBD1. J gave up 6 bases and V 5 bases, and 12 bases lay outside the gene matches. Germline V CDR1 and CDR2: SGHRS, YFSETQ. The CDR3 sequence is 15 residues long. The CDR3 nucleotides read TGCGCCAGCAGGGGCACCGGACAGGGCGACGCTGAAGCTTTCTTT. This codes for CASRGTGQGDAEAFF. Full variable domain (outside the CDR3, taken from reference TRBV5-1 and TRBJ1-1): KAGVTQTPRYLIKTRGQQVTLSCSPISGHRSVSWYQQTPGQGLQFLFEYFSETQRNKGNFPGRFSGRQFSNSRSEMNVSTLELGDSALYLCASRGTGQGDAEAFFGQGTRLTVV.

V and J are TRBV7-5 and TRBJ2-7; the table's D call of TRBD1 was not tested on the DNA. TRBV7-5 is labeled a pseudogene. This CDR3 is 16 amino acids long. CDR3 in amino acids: CARSLGAGQRRYEQYF. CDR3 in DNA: TGTGCCAGAAGCTTAGGTGCGGGACAGCGTCGGTACGAGCAGTACTTC.

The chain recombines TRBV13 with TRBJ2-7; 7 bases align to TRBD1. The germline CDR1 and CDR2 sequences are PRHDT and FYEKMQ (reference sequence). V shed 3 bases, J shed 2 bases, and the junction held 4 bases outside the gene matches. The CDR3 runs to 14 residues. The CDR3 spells CASSLTGSAYEQYF. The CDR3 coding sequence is TGTGCCAGCAGCTTGACAGGGAGCGCCTACGAGCAGTACTTC.

CDR3 bases: TGCAGCGTTGATTCGTGGCAGTCCGAAGCTTTCTTT. As protein: CSVDSWQSEAFF. The rearrangement joins TRBV29-1 to TRBJ1-1; no clear D. CDR3 length equals 12 residues. Trimming cost V 3 bases and J 8 bases, with 13 bases left between them. Per germline, CDR1 SQVTM and CDR2 ANQGSEA.

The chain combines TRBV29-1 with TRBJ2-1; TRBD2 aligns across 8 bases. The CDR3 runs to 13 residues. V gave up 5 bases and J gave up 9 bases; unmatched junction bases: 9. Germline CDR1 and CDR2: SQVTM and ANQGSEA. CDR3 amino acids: CSVSNGRAPEQFF. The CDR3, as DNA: TGCAGCGTTTCGAACGGGAGGGCCCCTGAGCAGTTCTTC.